This T cell receptor (beta chain) comes out of a study of cytomegalovirus exposure and HLA in healthy donors. General study points: When analyzed later, a missense DCLRE1C variant was found to be linked to TCR beta V- and J-gene trimming.

The length of the CDR3 is 19 residues. Germline V gene sequence: CDR1 SGHNT, CDR2 YYREEE (reference sequence). J gave up 3 bases and V 0 bases, and 13 bases lay outside the gene matches. PCR was performed using 60 Vbeta and 13 Jbeta primers. Some clones are missing from TCRdb's copy, which holds only in-frame ones; the method was immunoSEQ multiplex PCR. The data contain about 120,000 clones, 81% of them singletons. This clone was recorded only once. Antigen: not known. V gene TRBV5-4 combines with J gene TRBJ2-1, with TRBD2 matching over 9 bases. The sequence was collected from a woman in her forties in good health and CMV-seronegative. Sequenced input: PBMCs. The CDR3 spells CASSLGGGSGSPFYNEQFF. Written as DNA, the CDR3 is TGTGCCAGCAGCTTGGGTGGTGGTAGCGGGAGCCCTTTCTACAATGAGCAGTTCTTC.